This entry describes one TCR beta chain. Its specific antigen is unknown. No base quality information exists; no much larger clone differs at one position. V lost 2 bases and J lost 8 bases, and the count of bases not matched to a germline gene is 5. As encoded in the germline V gene (reference sequence), CDR1 is MNHEY while CDR2 is SMNVEV. The CDR3 has 15 amino acids, counting the end cysteine and phenylalanine. Only CDR3 DNA remains: 45 bases, in frame from the first base. Libraries came from the immunoSEQ multiplex PCR assay. A mixture of 60 forward primers for TCR Vbeta segments and 13 reverse primers for TCR Jbeta segments was used in the multiplex PCR. The CDR3 region of rearranged TCR beta genes was amplified from genomic DNA with a multiplex PCR assay. On the Illumina HiSeq System, the amplified TCR beta libraries were sequenced as 87-base-pair reads. The authors' analysis ran thus. In a later analysis, tens of millions of unique TCR beta chains were counted across the 650 to 700 repertoires, and around 10 million of these chains were shared by at least two donors. Raw reads were error-corrected and collapsed into unique sequences by a nearest-neighbor algorithm in which closely related sequences were merged to remove PCR and sequencing errors. To assign V, D and J gene segments, CDR3 sequences were aligned to IMGT reference sequences. For a sequence to be retained, at least a six-nucleotide match to both a V gene segment and a J gene segment was required. A rearrangement was called productive if the CDR3 had no stop codons and remained in frame with V and J, and every other rearrangement was called non-productive. Following IMGT convention, CDR3 was defined as the stretch from the second conserved V-encoded cysteine up to the conserved J-encoded phenylalanine. The earlier analysis of around 640 of the donors excluded sequences that lacked an unambiguous match to a single V gene segment. An earlier analysis of some 610 of the donors called V segments functional above 56.7% productive rearrangements and segregating when the between-donor standard deviation exceeded 5%. A statistical classification framework was built for diagnosing cytomegalovirus status from the catalog of TCR beta chain sequences. In a later analysis, TCR nucleotide sequences were compared against IMGT/GENE-DB human TR gene sequences so that V and J genes could be assigned. Using the TCRdist pipeline, a later analysis assigned CDR3 sequences along with most-parsimonious VDJ recombination scenarios. In a later analysis, each TCR beta chain was defined by its CDR3 amino acid sequence together with its V-gene family, and reads lacking a unique V-gene family were excluded. To address suspected cross-contamination and a sequencing artifact, a later analysis removed roughly 580 highly shared, low-generation-probability nucleotide sequences. A later analysis calculated a clonal expansion index for each public chain from normalized within-repertoire ranks of inferred template counts. In a later analysis, generation probabilities were computed using a VDJ recombination model fitted to out-of-frame rearrangements, and the results were checked against IGoR. A later analysis scored TCR-TCR, TCR-HLA and TCR-CMV co-occurrence with hypergeometric tests, applying a repertoire-size bias correction to TCR pairs. To estimate false discovery rates, a later analysis permuted the HLA or CMV assignments 20 times. In a later analysis, co-occurring TCRs were grouped using DBSCAN, with TCRdist sequence similarity added in when clustering inside HLA-allele-positive subsets. Repertoires with fewer than 30,000 or more than 120,000 public chains, plus five repertoires with anomalous nucleotide sharing, were excluded from co-occurrence clustering. The table was pulled from immuneACCESS by TCRdb, which kept in-frame rearrangements only. Such tables lose some clones; where checked, under half of the loss comes from unresolved V genes, and the rest has no known cause. That table supplies the V and J calls and clone size; D and trimming were determined from the DNA. This sample comprises around 130,000 clones, approximately 74% of them detected only once. The ten largest clonotypes hold 6% to 8.5% of the sample.

In total, fewer than 750 healthy bone marrow donors made up the cohort. At the time of sampling, every cohort member was nominally healthy, though immune exposures that went unrecorded were likely present. The donor tested CMV seropositive, placing the donor among the 250 to 300 seropositive members of the cohort. Every donor gave a peripheral blood sample, and the peripheral blood mononuclear cells from that sample were used for TCR beta sequencing. Genomic DNA was extracted from the blood cell samples with the Qiagen DNeasy Blood Extraction Kit. The data originate from a study of cytomegalovirus exposure and HLA in healthy donors (dated by TCRdb to about 2017). About the investigation overall: According to an earlier analysis of 550 to 750 of the donors, 150 million to 200 million T cells yielded roughly 110 million unique TCR beta sequences and around 280 Gb of sequence data. A later analysis re-analyzed previously published TCR beta repertoires from approximately 670 donors and added high-resolution HLA genotyping to study TCR occurrence patterns. Because of strong linkage in the cohort, roughly 5 DR-DQ haplotypes were treated as single units for association and clustering. Alongside the repertoire data, information on donor age, sex, ethnicity and CMV serostatus was compiled. A separate validation cohort of 100 to 150 different subjects was used in addition to the 666-subject first cohort. An earlier analysis of roughly 580 of the donors used high-throughput TCR beta sequencing to judge whether each TCR beta V gene segment behaved as functional or pseudogenic. About 280 gigabases of sequencing data and some 85 million unique TCR sequences were included in an early release covering around 650 HLA-typed donors. Among around 400 genotyped donors of the cohort, an average of around 250,000 unique TCR beta nucleotide sequences was sequenced per donor, of which about 19% were non-productive. The aim of the study was to test whether cataloging public T cell receptors could identify signatures of past pathogen exposure. All discovery cohort repertoires had been generated on a single sequencing platform. The study used immunosequencing to profile the T cell repertoires of approximately 650 subjects and linked those repertoires to cytomegalovirus serostatus. The genetic ancestry cluster associated with self-reported Caucasian donors included around four fifths of the approximately 410 genotyped donors. High-throughput TCR immunosequencing, statistical association of individual TCRs with disease status, and machine learning were combined to predict cytomegalovirus infection status. Rather than drawing on any new phenotypic data, the later analysis identified candidate immune exposures from TCR beta sequences and the way those sequences occurred across donors. The number of typed donors differed by locus: about 620-640 for A, B, C, DRB1 and DQB1; 522 for DQA1; roughly 600 for DPA1; and 400 to 480 for DPB1. A later genetic analysis used genome-wide SNP genotypes for 398 of the 666 donors, treating that subset as a discovery cohort. HLA typing included class I and class II loci at four-digit resolution.

Broad study findings and their caveats: In a later analysis, the rate of TCR association differed among HLA loci, with DRB1 alleles having the most associated TCRs and HLA-C alleles having the fewest. The authors suggested that the approach could potentially be extended to other disease states and immunological phenotypes. Linkage disequilibrium might explain the correlated functional status among segregating V segments, but an unknown experimental factor could not be ruled out. In a later analysis, most CMV-associated TCR beta chains were found to appear HLA-restricted, with HLA associations seemingly driven largely by CMV exposure. Roughly uniform sequencing depth across donors was assumed in presence/absence analyses, although this assumption may not hold. In a later analysis, HLA-associated TCR beta chains were found to be more clonally expanded and to have lower generation probabilities than equally common non-associated chains. An earlier analysis of some 560 of the donors showed that most TCR beta V segments appeared in productive rearrangements either about 90% or about 30% of the time, which broadly matched IMGT annotations. The study listed 164 TCR beta chains as associated with cytomegalovirus. Because HLA typing was unavailable for some donors at each locus, only the typed subset was used in association tests. CMV serostatus was the only immune exposure information available for the cohort. In this cohort, only TCR beta chains were sequenced, and detectable features were limited by the absence of alpha or paired-chain data. According to a later analysis, parvovirus B19, influenza, CMV and Epstein-Barr virus appeared linked to several top co-occurrence clusters. Compared with the roughly 700-donor mean, donors in an Asian-associated ancestry cluster had fewer N-insertions in productive TCRs, according to a later genetic analysis. A further reported finding was that TCR beta sequences accurately predicted the HLA-A and HLA-B alleles for most subjects in the first cohort. Some IMGT-functional V segments, including TRBV6-2 and TRBV6-3, could not be distinguished by the 87-base-pair reads and were therefore excluded. About 17 rarely observed V segments, including chromosome 9 orphons, were excluded from the earlier analysis of several hundred of the donors because counts were too low. An association between a missense DCLRE1C variant and V-gene and J-gene trimming of TCR beta chains was found in a later genetic analysis and replicated in an independent cohort. When HLA alleles, especially DR and DQ, strongly co-occurred, attributing TCR associations to individual alleles was difficult. In vitro tests confirmed that a few of the cytomegalovirus-associated TCR beta chains recognize cytomegalovirus antigens. The sequencing pipeline was judged likely to have produced a cluster of highly shared sequence variants as a technical artifact. Most TCR sequences were observed very rarely across donors, whereas some public TCRs were present in many individuals. Cytomegalovirus status was reported to be diagnosed by the classifier with high specificity and sensitivity in both the original and validation cohorts. A later analysis associated around 16,000 TCR beta sequences with specific HLA alleles at a false discovery rate of 0.05.

The chain is assembled from TRBV27 and TRBJ2-3, with 12 central nucleotides matching TRBD1. The source is a man in his forties in good health and CMV-seropositive. The sequenced material came from PBMCs. The sequenced DNA is TGTGCCAGCAGTTTAGGGGACAGGGGGCGAGTTACGCAGTATTTT. The translation is CASSLGDRGRVTQYF.